The clone carrying this TCR beta chain appeared many times. The target antigen is unknown. This sample is part of a study of response to subunit inactivated influenza vaccine. Findings and caveats of the study: The authors proposed limited new T cell recruitment per seasonal influenza vaccination.

TCRdb independently ran MiXCR on the RT-PCR reads; one entry per CDR3 protein. The repertoire consists of 530,000 or so distinct CDR3 sequences, with about 25% occurring once and the leading ten covering 1.9%. The specimen was CD4+ T cells sorted from PBMCs, collected 5 to 6 days after vaccination. The clonotype originates from a man aged 45 to 65 who received an inactivated influenza vaccine.

The CDR3, as DNA: TGCGCCAGCAGCCGGACAGGGACAGATACGCAGTATTTT. Amino acids: CASSRTGTDTQYF. The V gene is TRBV5-1, the J gene TRBJ2-3, with TRBD1 matching 8 bases. Trimming cost V 4 bases and J 3 bases; bases outside gene matches: 1. The CDR3 consists of 13 residues. CDR1 and CDR2 from the germline V gene are SGHRS and YFSETQ.